The sequence of this T cell receptor (beta chain) was determined in a study of identical twins' blood T cells. Germline loops: CDR1 MNHEY, CDR2 SMNVEV (reference sequence). V lost 5 bases, J lost 5 bases, and 9 bases stayed unmatched. The CDR3 is 15 residues long. Study-wide points: Each donor's most abundant TCRbeta clonotypes shared more CDR3 sequences with her twin than unrelated donors.

This clonotype was observed a handful of times. Its cognate antigen is unknown. Study processing details: Each library had roughly 2 to 4 million CDR3 reads and about 85,000 to nearly 550,000 clonotypes. TCRdb analysed the 5' RACE reads with MiXCR anew, one entry per CDR3 protein. TCRdb's processing, not the authors', yielded these V and J calls. The table has fewer than 450,000 distinct CDR3 sequences, over 25% seen once. The chain employs TRBV27 and TRBJ1-1; TRBD1 matches 9 bases. This clonotype originated in a woman between 18 and 55 years old in good health. Source material: PBMCs. CDR3 nucleotides: TGTGCCAGCAGTCCCGGGACAGGGTTGTATACTGAAGCTTTCTTT. Protein: CASSPGTGLYTEAFF.